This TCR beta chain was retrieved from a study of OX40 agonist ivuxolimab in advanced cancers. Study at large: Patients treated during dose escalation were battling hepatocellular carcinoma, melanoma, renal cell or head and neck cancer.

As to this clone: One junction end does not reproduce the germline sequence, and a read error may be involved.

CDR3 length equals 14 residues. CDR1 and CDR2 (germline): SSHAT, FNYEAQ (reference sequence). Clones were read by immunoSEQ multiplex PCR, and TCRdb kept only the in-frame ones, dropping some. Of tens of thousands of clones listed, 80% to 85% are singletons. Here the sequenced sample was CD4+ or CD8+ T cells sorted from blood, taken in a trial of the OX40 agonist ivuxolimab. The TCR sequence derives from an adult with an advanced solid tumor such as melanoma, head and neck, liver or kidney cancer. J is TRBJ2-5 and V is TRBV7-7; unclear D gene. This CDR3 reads CASSLEGRSETQYF. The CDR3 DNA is TGTGCTAGCAGCTTAGAAGGCAGGTCAGAGACCCAGTACTTC.